The present TCR beta chain was sequenced within a study of T cell repertoires in cytomegalovirus infection. V lost 1 base and J lost 3, with 12 bases in between. Germline V gives CDR1 SGHAT, CDR2 FQNNGV. The length of the CDR3 is 15 residues. TCRdb reprocessed the reads with MiXCR, giving one entry per CDR3 protein. The sample records some 350,000 distinct CDR3 sequences, 18% being singletons. This chain links TRBV11-2 with TRBJ1-1; TRBD1 might be the D (6 bases). The sequenced sample was PBMCs. This clonotype was sampled from a human donor in good health (CMV status not recorded). Some clones in this sample may be carry-over from other donors' samples. The CDR3 DNA reads as TGTGCCAGCAGCTTAGCCGGGACACTCCACACTGAAGCTTTCTTT. It encodes CASSLAGTLHTEAFF. Full variable domain (outside the CDR3, taken from reference TRBV11-2 and TRBJ1-1): EAGVAQSPRYKIIEKRQSVAFWCNPISGHATLYWYQQILGQGPKLLIQFQNNGVVDDSQLPKDRFSAERLKGVDSTLKIQPAKLEDSAVYLCASSLAGTLHTEAFFGQGTRLTVV.